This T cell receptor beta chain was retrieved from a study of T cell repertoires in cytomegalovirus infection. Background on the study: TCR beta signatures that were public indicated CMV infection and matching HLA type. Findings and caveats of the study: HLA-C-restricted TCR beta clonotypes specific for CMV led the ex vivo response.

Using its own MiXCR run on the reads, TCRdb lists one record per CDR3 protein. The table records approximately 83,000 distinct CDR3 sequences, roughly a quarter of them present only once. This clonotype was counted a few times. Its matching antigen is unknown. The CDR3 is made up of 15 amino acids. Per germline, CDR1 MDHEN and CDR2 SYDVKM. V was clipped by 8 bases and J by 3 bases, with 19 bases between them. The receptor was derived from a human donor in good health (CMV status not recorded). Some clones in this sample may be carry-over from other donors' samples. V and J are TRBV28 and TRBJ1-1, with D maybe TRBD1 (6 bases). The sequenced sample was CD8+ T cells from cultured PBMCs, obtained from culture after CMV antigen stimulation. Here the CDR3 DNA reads TGTGCCAGCTTTGCAGGGGATTTTGAAGACACTGAAGCTTTCTTT. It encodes CASFAGDFEDTEAFF.